A selection of T cell receptor beta chains follows, all from one sample in a study of T cells in Graves' hyperthyroidism and ophthalmopathy. TCRdb re-called the multiplex PCR reads with MiXCR, one entry per CDR3 protein. The top ten hold roughly a sixth of the sample, which has fewer than 900,000 distinct CDR3 sequences, roughly a sixth seen once. Sequencing was carried out using blood. Receptors originate from a woman aged 45 to 65 with Graves' hyperthyroidism that later progressed to Graves' ophthalmopathy. Each CDR3 is given with its conserved first and last residue. A D gene is named only where the DNA matches it firmly. For some rows the clone size is stated as once, few or many, or as a class when expanded; others skip it.

CDR3 DNA,CDR3 protein,J gene,V gene,D gene,clone size
TGTGCCAGCAGTGAAGCCTCGGCCAGTCCTATAGAGGGCTACACCTTC,CASSEASASPIEGYTF,TRBJ1-2,TRBV6-1,.,few
TGCAGTGCTAGTAGGGTGGGGAGGGGGCTTATCACCGGGGAGCTGTTTTTT,CSASRVGRGLITGELFF,TRBJ2-2,TRBV20-1,.,few
TGCGCCAGCAGCTTGGTTGACAGAGGCACAGATACGCAGTATTTT,CASSLVDRGTDTQYF,TRBJ2-3,TRBV5-1,.,many
TGTGCCAGCAGTTTTGACAGGGGAGAAAAACTGTTTTTT,CASSFDRGEKLFF,TRBJ1-4,TRBV12-3/TRBV12-4,TRBD1,many
TGTGCTAGCAGCTTAGACAGGGGGCCGGAGACCCAGTACTTC,CASSLDRGPETQYF,TRBJ2-5,TRBV7-7,TRBD1,many
TGTGCCAGCAGTTACGAGGGGGGGGTCTATGGCTACACCTTC,CASSYEGGVYGYTF,TRBJ1-2,TRBV6-6,.,few
TGTGCCAGCAGCTCGCGGACTAGCGAGTACAATGAGCAGTTCTTC,CASSSRTSEYNEQFF,TRBJ2-1,TRBV11-2,TRBD2,many
TGTGCCAGCTCATCAATAGCGGGGGATTCGAATGAGCAGTTCTTC,CASSSIAGDSNEQFF,TRBJ2-1,TRBV18,TRBD2,many
TGCGCCAGCAGCGACGGACACCGTTCCTCTGGGGCCAACGTCCTGACTTTC,CASSDGHRSSGANVLTF,TRBJ2-6,TRBV5-1,.,.
TGCGCCAGCAGCCAAGTTCTTGGTCTAGCGGGGGTCACCTACAATGAGCAGTTCTTC,CASSQVLGLAGVTYNEQFF,TRBJ2-1,TRBV4-1,TRBD2,.
TGTGCCAGCAGCTTTTCGGGAGGGAGAATGCAGACCCAGTACTTC,CASSFSGGRMQTQYF,TRBJ2-5,TRBV7-9,TRBD2,many
TGCAGTGCTAGAGATCTCCGCCCGGGGGCCACCGGGGAGCTGTTTTTT,CSARDLRPGATGELFF,TRBJ2-2,TRBV20-1,.,.
TGCAGTGCTAGAGCGTTTCAGATAACCGCTGAAGCTTTCTTT,CSARAFQITAEAFF,TRBJ1-1,TRBV20-1,.,many
TGTGCCAGCAGCGCCGGGGACGGATCGGCTGGCTACACCTTC,CASSAGDGSAGYTF,TRBJ1-2,TRBV7-9,.,few
TGTGCCAGTAGCCCGACCGGGACAGGGAACTATGGCTACACCTTC,CASSPTGTGNYGYTF,TRBJ1-2,TRBV19,TRBD1,.
TGTGCCTGGAGTCTAGGGGTCCAATCACCCCTCCACTTT,CAWSLGVQSPLHF,TRBJ1-6,TRBV30,.,.
TGTGCCACCAGTGATCCCGGGACTAGCGTAAACAATGAGCAGTTCTTC,CATSDPGTSVNNEQFF,TRBJ2-1,TRBV24-1,TRBD2,many
TGCAGTGCGTCTAAACCAGGGGCAGGGGACACTGAAGCTTTCTTT,CSASKPGAGDTEAFF,TRBJ1-1,TRBV20-1,.,many
TGCAGTGCTAGGTATCAGGGAATCAACGAGCAGTACTTC,CSARYQGINEQYF,TRBJ2-7,TRBV20-1,.,few
TGCAGCGTTGGAGGAACGGTGCAGGGATTCTACGAGCAGTACTTC,CSVGGTVQGFYEQYF,TRBJ2-7,TRBV29-1,.,few
TGTGCCAGCAGCCCGGACGGGACGTATACGAACACCGGGGAGCTGTTTTTT,CASSPDGTYTNTGELFF,TRBJ2-2,TRBV11-1,.,few
TGTGCCAGCAGCTCACAGACGAACACTGAAGCTTTCTTT,CASSSQTNTEAFF,TRBJ1-1,TRBV11-3,.,many
TGTGCCAGTAGAGGGCCACAAACTAATGAAAAACTGTTTTTT,CASRGPQTNEKLFF,TRBJ1-4,TRBV19,.,.
TGTGCCAGCAGCGTCCCAGAGGGTACATCAAAGCGCGAAAAACTGTTTTTT,CASSVPEGTSKREKLFF,TRBJ1-4,TRBV7-6,.,few
TGTGCCAGCAGCTGGGACAGGGATTATGAAAAACTGTTTTTT,CASSWDRDYEKLFF,TRBJ1-4,TRBV11-2,TRBD1,few
TGTGCCAGCAGCGTAAAAGCGGCAGGGGACACCATATATTTT,CASSVKAAGDTIYF,TRBJ1-3,TRBV9,.,.
TGCGCCAGCAGCCCGCTGGGATATGGCTACACCTTC,CASSPLGYGYTF,TRBJ1-2,TRBV5-1,.,many
TGTGCCAGCAGCGCGGTCCCGAACACTGAAGCTTTCTTT,CASSAVPNTEAFF,TRBJ1-1,TRBV6-4,.,.
TGTGCCAGCAGCTTTTCCGGGACAGTCAGAGACTATGGCTACACCTTC,CASSFSGTVRDYGYTF,TRBJ1-2,TRBV5-6,TRBD1,.
TGCAGTGCTCAAGAAGTGCCCGCGGGTTGGACTGAAGCTTTCTTT,CSAQEVPAGWTEAFF,TRBJ1-1,TRBV20-1,.,few
TGTGCCAGCAGCTTATTGGGGAGAGGTTACAATGAGCAGTTCTTC,CASSLLGRGYNEQFF,TRBJ2-1,TRBV7-3,.,many
TGTGCCAGCCATGGTACAGGGATCGAGACCCAGTACTTC,CASHGTGIETQYF,TRBJ2-5,TRBV2,.,many
TGTGCCACCGTACTAGCAGGAATCCACAATGAGCAGTTCTTC,CATVLAGIHNEQFF,TRBJ2-1,TRBV12-3/TRBV12-4,.,many
TGTGCCACCAGGGGGACCTTTTCGCCCGAAAAACTGTTTTTT,CATRGTFSPEKLFF,TRBJ1-4,TRBV12-3/TRBV12-4,TRBD1,.
TGTGCCAGCAGCCAGAGGGGTACTAGCGGGGGCGGGGGCCATGAGCAGTTCTTC,CASSQRGTSGGGGHEQFF,TRBJ2-1,TRBV11-3,TRBD2,many
TGTGCCAGCAACTTCAGGGAGACTACCTACGAGCAGTACTTC,CASNFRETTYEQYF,TRBJ2-7,TRBV11-2,.,.
TGCAGCGGTGTGTTGGGTAAGAACACTGAAGCTTTCTTT,CSGVLGKNTEAFF,TRBJ1-1,TRBV29-1,.,few
TGCAGTGCTTCCCGACAGGACACGTACAATGAGCAGTTCTTC,CSASRQDTYNEQFF,TRBJ2-1,TRBV20-1,.,many
TGTGCCAGCATCACGGACAGGGAGGACAATGAGCAGTTCTTC,CASITDREDNEQFF,TRBJ2-1,TRBV2,TRBD1,many
TGTGCCAGCAGTTTCCAGGGAGAGCCTCTCTATGTTGGCTACACCTTC,CASSFQGEPLYVGYTF,TRBJ1-2,TRBV10-3,.,.
TGTGCCAGCAGCTGGAAACAGGGCCCACGGAACCTCTATGGCTACACCTTC,CASSWKQGPRNLYGYTF,TRBJ1-2,TRBV6-4,.,.
TGTGCCAGCAGTTACCATACAGATAGCTCCTACAATGAGCAGTTCTTC,CASSYHTDSSYNEQFF,TRBJ2-1,TRBV6-2/TRBV6-3,.,.
TGCGCCAGCAGCTGGGACGGAGATCAGCCCCAGCATTTT,CASSWDGDQPQHF,TRBJ1-5,TRBV5-1,.,many
TGTGCCAGTAGTATTGCGACAGGCGGGGACACTGAAGCTTTCTTT,CASSIATGGDTEAFF,TRBJ1-1,TRBV19,.,many
TGTGCCAGCAGCCAATCGGCTTGGGGCACTGAAGCTTTCTTT,CASSQSAWGTEAFF,TRBJ1-1,TRBV14,.,.
TGTGCCTGGATTCGCATGCGGGGGGGTGCAGATACGCAGTATTTT,CAWIRMRGGADTQYF,TRBJ2-3,TRBV30,TRBD2,many
TGTGCCAGCAGTGCAGGGACCTGGGACACTGAAGCTTTCTTT,CASSAGTWDTEAFF,TRBJ1-1,TRBV6-1,.,many
TGTGCCACCAGCAGAGATTCGGGGGTTAGCTCCTACGAGCAGTACTTC,CATSRDSGVSSYEQYF,TRBJ2-7,TRBV15,.,few
TGTGCCAGCAGCTTAGGTAGAGAGGAGTTTGACGAGCAGTACTTC,CASSLGREEFDEQYF,TRBJ2-7,TRBV7-9,.,few
TGTGCCACCAGCAGAGATCAAGGGGAACTGTTTTTT,CATSRDQGELFF,TRBJ1-4,TRBV15,.,.
TGTGCCAGCAGTATGAACAGGGGTGGCGGCTACACCTTC,CASSMNRGGGYTF,TRBJ1-2,TRBV6-1,TRBD1,many
TGTGCCAGCAGATCGCCGGGACAGGGTAACTATGGCTACACCTTC,CASRSPGQGNYGYTF,TRBJ1-2,TRBV12-3/TRBV12-4,TRBD1,few
TGTGCCACCAGCAGAGATCCTGGAACTGGGGCCAACGTCCTGACTTTC,CATSRDPGTGANVLTF,TRBJ2-6,TRBV15,.,.
TGTGCCAGCAAATGGGGGGCTATCGACAATGAGCAGTTCTTC,CASKWGAIDNEQFF,TRBJ2-1,TRBV11-2,.,.
TGTGCCATCAGTGAGGGGGGGCACCAAGAGACCCAGTACTTC,CAISEGGHQETQYF,TRBJ2-5,TRBV10-3,.,many
TGTGCCAGCAGGAAGTCAGGGGGCGCCCCCGGGGAGCTGTTTTTT,CASRKSGGAPGELFF,TRBJ2-2,TRBV6-1,TRBD1,few
TGTGCCAGCAGCCCTGGACAGTTACATCAGCCCCAGCATTTT,CASSPGQLHQPQHF,TRBJ1-5,TRBV12-3/TRBV12-4,.,few
TGTGCCAGCAGTTACGAGGGGATGGGCGGGGAGCTGTTTTTT,CASSYEGMGGELFF,TRBJ2-2,TRBV6-6,.,.
TGTGCCAGCAGACAGAACAGGGGGGATAATGAAAAACTGTTTTTT,CASRQNRGDNEKLFF,TRBJ1-4,TRBV2,TRBD1,many
TGTGCCAGCAGTAGAGCCGGGGAGCTGTTTTTT,CASSRAGELFF,TRBJ2-2,TRBV6-1,.,many